These 16 T cell receptor beta chains were all obtained from the same sample, sequenced in a study of T cell responses to AZD1222 COVID-19 vaccine (dated by TCRdb to the early 2020s). The time point label, as the study defines it: about 28 days (+/-7) after the second vaccine dose. The library was produced with the immunoSEQ multiplex PCR assay. As stored in TCRdb, this immuneACCESS dataset retains in-frame rearrangements with V and J assigned. A fraction of the clones does not appear; measured against another copy, unresolved V genes explain less than half of the discrepancy, and the remainder lacks a known reason. The sample data list approximately 150,000 clones, and roughly 87% of these were observed just once. Approximately 6.2% of the sample is in the top ten clones. Sequences were derived from peripheral blood, sampled 28 days after the second AZD1222 dose. The origin of the receptors is an adult who received the AZD1222 COVID-19 vaccine.

This chain joins TRBV19 and TRBJ2-5; D ambiguous. The CDR3 is 15 residues long. V was cut by 3 bases and J by 5 bases, with 16 bases left in between. CDR1 LNHDA and CDR2 SQIVND come from the germline V gene (reference sequence). In DNA form, the CDR3 reads TGTGCCAGTAGTATGAAATCTAACCAAAGGGAGACCCAGTACTTC. Protein sequence: CASSMKSNQRETQYF.

The count of this clone is one. V is TRBV7-2 and J is TRBJ2-5, with D possibly being TRBD2 (6 bases). The V end was cut by 5 bases, the J end by 7 bases, with 17 bases between. The length of the CDR3 is 14 residues. Germline values: CDR1 SGHTA, CDR2 FQGNSA. The CDR3 region is CASSPNRSGGTQYF. As DNA, the CDR3 is TGTGCCAGCAGCCCTAATAGGTCCGGGGGGACCCAGTACTTC.

The CDR3 here is CSVMVVGDSPLHF. The CDR3 DNA is TGCAGCGTCATGGTAGTGGGGGATTCACCCCTCCACTTT. The rearrangement uses TRBV29-1 and TRBJ1-6; possible D gene TRBD1, 5 bases. There are 13 residues in the CDR3. Germline CDR1 SQVTM, CDR2 ANQGSEA. V lost 6 bases and J 8 bases, leaving 14 bases between the germline ends.

The chain couples TRBV28 to TRBJ1-5; D not resolved. The germline V and J ends were trimmed by 8 bases and 9 bases, with 14 bases remaining between them. CDR1 is MDHEN, CDR2 SYDVKM, per germline. There are 12 residues in the CDR3. CDR3 nucleotide sequence: TGTGCCAGCGACCGGCAACCGGGGCCCCAGCATTTT. It is translated as CASDRQPGPQHF.

This chain joins TRBV7-2 and TRBJ1-6; 7 positions agree with TRBD1. Germline CDR1 reads SGHTA; CDR2 reads FQGNSA. The junction had 14 bases not matched to a gene; V was cut back by 3 bases and J by 6 bases. This CDR3 has 18 amino acids. CDR3 residues: CASSFNRQGLLSNSPLHF. For the CDR3, the DNA is TGTGCCAGCAGCTTCAACAGACAGGGACTGTTGTCTAATTCACCCCTCCACTTT.

The chain links TRBV7-2 to TRBJ2-1; TRBD2 matches at 13 bases. The V segment lost 5 bases and the J segment 9 bases; nucleotides outside the gene matches: 4. Germline loops: CDR1 SGHTA, CDR2 FQGNSA. This CDR3 is built from 14 residues. The CDR3 coding sequence is TGTGCCAGCAGCCCGACTAGCGGGAGGTCTGAGCAGTTCTTC. Its protein product is CASSPTSGRSEQFF.

This clone has a handful of counts. V gene TRBV11-2 combines with J gene TRBJ2-2; maybe TRBD2 (6 bases). The germline CDR1 and CDR2 sequences are SGHAT and FQNNGV. Trimming stripped 8 bases from V and 3 bases from J, with 16 bases between. The CDR3 has 15 residues. This chain's CDR3 is CASLRASVDTGELFF. In nucleotides, the CDR3 is TGTGCCAGCTTACGGGCTAGCGTCGACACCGGGGAGCTGTTTTTT.

The chain couples TRBV11-2 to TRBJ1-3; no clear D gene. In germline, CDR1 is SGHAT, CDR2 FQNNGV. The CDR3 sequence is 12 residues long. V was shortened by 2 bases and J by 2 bases, with 1 base between the two germline ends. The CDR3 protein is CASSLTGNTIYF. In DNA, the CDR3 is TGTGCCAGCAGCTTAACTGGAAACACCATATATTTT.

The CDR3 reads CASSQRGGASDTQYF. In nucleotides, the CDR3 is TGTGCCAGCAGCCAACGAGGGGGCGCTTCAGATACGCAGTATTTT. The chain combines TRBV3-1 (or the pseudogene TRBV3-2) with TRBJ2-3; 7 bases are a match to TRBD1. The CDR3 runs 15 residues. Germline CDR1 is LGHDT and CDR2 is YNNKEL (reference sequence). V lost 2 bases, J lost 4 bases, and 6 bases stayed unmatched.

The CDR3 region is CASSQVPGQGHGYTF. The CDR3 region has the DNA TGTGCCAGCAGCCAGGTACCGGGACAGGGGCATGGCTACACCTTC. V is TRBV3-1 (or the pseudogene TRBV3-2) and J is TRBJ1-2, with 10 bases fitting TRBD1. This CDR3 region has 15 residues. Germline trimming cut 3 bases from V and 6 bases from J; bases unmatched to any gene: 7. The V gene's germline CDR1 is LGHDT and CDR2 YNNKEL (reference sequence).

The genes are TRBV6-5 and TRBJ1-4, with 7 bases identical to TRBD1. Trimming took 7 bases from V and 8 from J; bases not matched to a gene: 10. This CDR3 region has 14 residues. The germline CDR1 and CDR2 sequences are MNHEY and SVGAGI. Here the CDR3 reads CASTSYRGEEKLFF. The CDR3, as DNA: TGTGCCAGCACGTCCTACAGGGGAGAAGAAAAACTGTTTTTT.

The chain employs TRBV28 and TRBJ1-2, with D perhaps TRBD1 (6 bases). Trimming removed 3 bases at V and 6 bases at J, with 11 bases between. The germline CDR1 and CDR2 sequences are MDHEN and SYDVKM. The CDR3 sequence is 13 residues long. The CDR3, as DNA: TGTGCCAGCAGTTTTTTACCAGGGGATGGCTACACCTTC. Its protein product is CASSFLPGDGYTF.

The rearrangement joins TRBV7-8 to TRBJ2-7, with D perhaps matching TRBD1 or TRBD2 (5 bases each). Germline V gene data show CDR1 as SGHVS and CDR2 as FQNEAQ. The V and J ends lost 1 base and 4 bases respectively, with 20 bases between them. The CDR3 is made up of 17 amino acids. CDR3 bases: TGTGCCAGCAGCTTAGTCGTTTGGGGACGAGGGAAGTACGAGCAGTACTTC. The encoded protein is CASSLVVWGRGKYEQYF.

The gene calls are TRBV20-1 and TRBJ1-2; D uncertain. V was shortened by 3 bases and J by 4 bases, with 18 bases between the two germline ends. Germline-derived CDR1 and CDR2 are DFQATT and SNEGSKA (reference sequence). The CDR3 contains 15 residues. As DNA, the CDR3 is TGCAGTGCTAGTATGGTCTTGGGGAGCCGCTATGGCTACACCTTC. Translating gives CSASMVLGSRYGYTF.

The chain recombines TRBV28 with TRBJ1-1, with TRBD1 matching 8 bases. Unmatched junction bases numbered 5, after V lost 3 bases and J lost 8 bases. The CDR3 extends over 13 amino acids. CDR1 is MDHEN and CDR2 is SYDVKM in the germline V gene. CDR3 DNA sequence: TGTGCCAGCAGTTTCAGGGACAGGAGGGAAGCTTTCTTT. Encoded protein: CASSFRDRREAFF.

The chain is built from TRBV24-1 and TRBJ1-2; possibly TRBD1 for D (5 bases). Trimming took 7 bases from V and 4 from J, leaving 15 bases between them. The CDR3 runs to 14 residues. The germline V gene encodes CDR1 KGHDR and CDR2 SFDVKD. The chain's CDR3 is CATRAGGVGYGYTF. CDR3 in DNA: TGTGCCACCAGGGCTGGAGGGGTAGGCTATGGCTACACCTTC.